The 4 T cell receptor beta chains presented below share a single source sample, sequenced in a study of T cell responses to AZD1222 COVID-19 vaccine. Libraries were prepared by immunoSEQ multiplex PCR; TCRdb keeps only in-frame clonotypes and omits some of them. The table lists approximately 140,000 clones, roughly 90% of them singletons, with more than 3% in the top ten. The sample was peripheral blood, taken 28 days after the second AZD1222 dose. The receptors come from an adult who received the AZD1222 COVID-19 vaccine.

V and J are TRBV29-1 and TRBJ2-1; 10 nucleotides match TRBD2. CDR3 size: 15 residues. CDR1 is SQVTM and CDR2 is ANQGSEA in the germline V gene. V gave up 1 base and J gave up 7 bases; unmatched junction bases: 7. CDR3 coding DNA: TGCAGCGTTGAAGGGGGGGAGCGGGAGGGTAATGAGCAGTTCTTC. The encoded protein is CSVEGGEREGNEQFF.

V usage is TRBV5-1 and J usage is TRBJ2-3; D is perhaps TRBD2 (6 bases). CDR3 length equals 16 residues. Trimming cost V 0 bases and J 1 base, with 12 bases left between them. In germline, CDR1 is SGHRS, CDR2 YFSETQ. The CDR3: CASSLDGGLRTDTQYF. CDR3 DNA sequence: TGCGCCAGCAGCTTGGATGGGGGACTCCGCACAGATACGCAGTATTTT.

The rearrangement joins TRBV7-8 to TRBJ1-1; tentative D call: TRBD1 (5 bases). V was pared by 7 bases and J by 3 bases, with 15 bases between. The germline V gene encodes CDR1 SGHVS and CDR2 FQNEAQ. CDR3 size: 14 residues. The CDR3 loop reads CASTVGRVDTEAFF. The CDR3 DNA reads TGTGCCAGCACGGTCGGCAGGGTGGACACTGAAGCTTTCTTT.

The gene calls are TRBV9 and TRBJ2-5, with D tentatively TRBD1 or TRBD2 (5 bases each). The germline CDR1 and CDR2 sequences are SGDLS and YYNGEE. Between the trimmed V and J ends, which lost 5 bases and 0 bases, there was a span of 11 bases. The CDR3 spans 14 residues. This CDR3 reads CASSGGPNQETQYF. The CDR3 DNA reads TGTGCCAGCAGTGGGGGACCCAACCAAGAGACCCAGTACTTC.